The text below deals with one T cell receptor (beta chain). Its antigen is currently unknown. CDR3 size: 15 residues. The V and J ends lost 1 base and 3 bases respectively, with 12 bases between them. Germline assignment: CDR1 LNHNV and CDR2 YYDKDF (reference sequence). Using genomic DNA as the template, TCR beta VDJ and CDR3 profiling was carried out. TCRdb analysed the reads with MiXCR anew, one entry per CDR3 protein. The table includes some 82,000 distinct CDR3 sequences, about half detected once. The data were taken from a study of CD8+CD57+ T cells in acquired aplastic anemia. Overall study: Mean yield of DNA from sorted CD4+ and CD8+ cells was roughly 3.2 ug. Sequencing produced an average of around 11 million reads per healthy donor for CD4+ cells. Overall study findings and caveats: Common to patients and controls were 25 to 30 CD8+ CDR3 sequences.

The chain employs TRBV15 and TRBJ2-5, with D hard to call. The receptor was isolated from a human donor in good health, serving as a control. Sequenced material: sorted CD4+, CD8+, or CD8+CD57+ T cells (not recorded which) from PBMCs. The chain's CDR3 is CATSRGGVGKETQYF. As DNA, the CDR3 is TGTGCCACCAGCAGAGGTGGTGTAGGGAAAGAGACCCAGTACTTC.